This T cell receptor (beta chain) originates from a study of T cells in Graves' hyperthyroidism and ophthalmopathy. General study points: Blood held most thyroid clonotypes expanded above 0.001 frequency.

Amplified TCR beta CDR3 regions came from RNA transcripts. Researchers ran a first-round RT-PCR on the TCR CDR3 using the HTBI primer set. A single record per CDR3 protein comes from TCRdb applying MiXCR to the multiplex PCR reads. The table includes 450,000 to 500,000 distinct CDR3 sequences, approximately 23% detected once. Uncontrolled infection, other autoimmune disease, pregnancy or lactation led to exclusion. Many counts were recorded for this clonotype. The antigen is unknown. Trimming pared 7 bases from V and 5 bases from J, leaving 17 bases between. The CDR3 has 14 residues. Germline V gene lookup returns CDR1 MDHEN and CDR2 SYDVKM.

The specimen was blood. The origin of this receptor is a woman aged 70-85 years with Graves' ophthalmopathy. The chain links TRBV28 to TRBJ1-1, with D possibly TRBD1 on 6 matching bases. The CDR3 protein is CASIRGGPPTEAFF. In DNA form, the CDR3 reads TGTGCCAGCATTCGGGGGGGGCCCCCTACTGAAGCTTTCTTT.